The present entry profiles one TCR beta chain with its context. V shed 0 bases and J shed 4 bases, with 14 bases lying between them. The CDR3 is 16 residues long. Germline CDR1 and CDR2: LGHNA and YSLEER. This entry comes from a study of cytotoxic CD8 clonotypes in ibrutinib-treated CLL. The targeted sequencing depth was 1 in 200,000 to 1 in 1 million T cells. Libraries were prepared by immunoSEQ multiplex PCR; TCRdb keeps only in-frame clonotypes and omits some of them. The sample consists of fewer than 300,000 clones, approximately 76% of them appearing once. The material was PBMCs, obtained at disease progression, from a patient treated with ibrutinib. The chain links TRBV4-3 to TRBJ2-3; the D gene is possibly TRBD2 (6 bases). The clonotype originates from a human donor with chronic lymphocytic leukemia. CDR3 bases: TGCGCCAGCAGCCAAGATATGAGGGGACTGGCAGATACGCAGTATTTT. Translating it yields CASSQDMRGLADTQYF.